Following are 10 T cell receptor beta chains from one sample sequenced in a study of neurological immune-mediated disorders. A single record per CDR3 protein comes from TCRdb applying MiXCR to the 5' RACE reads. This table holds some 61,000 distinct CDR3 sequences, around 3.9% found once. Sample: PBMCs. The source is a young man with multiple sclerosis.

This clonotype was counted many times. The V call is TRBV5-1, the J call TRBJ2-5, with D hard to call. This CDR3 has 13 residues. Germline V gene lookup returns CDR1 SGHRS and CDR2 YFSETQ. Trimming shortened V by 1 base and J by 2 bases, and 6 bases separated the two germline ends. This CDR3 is CASSLLGQETQYF. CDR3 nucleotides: TGCGCCAGCAGCTTGTTGGGTCAAGAGACCCAGTACTTC.

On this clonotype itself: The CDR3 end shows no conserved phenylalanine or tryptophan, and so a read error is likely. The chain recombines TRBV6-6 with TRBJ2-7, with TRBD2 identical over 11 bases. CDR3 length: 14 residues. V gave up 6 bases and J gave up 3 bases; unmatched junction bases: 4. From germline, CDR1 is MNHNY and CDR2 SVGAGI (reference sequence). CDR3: CASSQTSGVYEQYY. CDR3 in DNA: TGTGCCAGCAGCCAGACTAGCGGGGTCTACGAGCAGTACTAC.

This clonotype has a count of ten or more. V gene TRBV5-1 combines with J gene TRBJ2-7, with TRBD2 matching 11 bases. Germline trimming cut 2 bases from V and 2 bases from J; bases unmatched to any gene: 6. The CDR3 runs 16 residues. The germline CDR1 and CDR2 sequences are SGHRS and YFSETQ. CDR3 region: CASSLASGGKAYEQYF. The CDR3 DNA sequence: TGCGCCAGCAGCTTAGCTAGCGGGGGGAAAGCCTACGAGCAGTACTTC.

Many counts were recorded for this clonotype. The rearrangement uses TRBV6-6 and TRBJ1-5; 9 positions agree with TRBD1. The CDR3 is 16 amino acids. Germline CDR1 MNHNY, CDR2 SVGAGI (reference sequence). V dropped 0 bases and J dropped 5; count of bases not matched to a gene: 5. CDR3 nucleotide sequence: TGTGCCAGCAGTTACTCGACAGGGGGGCCTTATCAGCCCCAGCATTTT. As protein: CASSYSTGGPYQPQHF.

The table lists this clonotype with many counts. DNA of the CDR3: TGTGCCATCGAAGCCGGGACTAGCGTCGAGACCCAGTACTTC. It is translated as CAIEAGTSVETQYF. The J gene is TRBJ2-5, the V gene TRBV6-1; 10 nucleotides agree with TRBD2. The CDR3 consists of 14 residues. With 10 bases clipped from V and 5 bases from J, the junction kept 10 bases outside the gene matches. Germline CDR1 reads MNHNS; CDR2 reads SASEGT.

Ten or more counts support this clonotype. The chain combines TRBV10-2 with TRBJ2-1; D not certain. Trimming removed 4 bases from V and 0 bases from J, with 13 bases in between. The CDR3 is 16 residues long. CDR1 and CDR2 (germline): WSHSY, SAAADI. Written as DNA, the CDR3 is TGCGCCAGCAGTGTTTCGTGGGCCAACTCCTACAATGAGCAGTTCTTC. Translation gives CASSVSWANSYNEQFF.

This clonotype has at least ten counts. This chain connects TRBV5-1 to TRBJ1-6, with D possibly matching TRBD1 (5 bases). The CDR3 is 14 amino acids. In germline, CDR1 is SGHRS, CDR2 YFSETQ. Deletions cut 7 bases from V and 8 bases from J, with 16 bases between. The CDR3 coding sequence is TGCGCCAGCTCCTCCGGGACGGGAGATTCACCCCTCCACTTT. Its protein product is CASSSGTGDSPLHF.

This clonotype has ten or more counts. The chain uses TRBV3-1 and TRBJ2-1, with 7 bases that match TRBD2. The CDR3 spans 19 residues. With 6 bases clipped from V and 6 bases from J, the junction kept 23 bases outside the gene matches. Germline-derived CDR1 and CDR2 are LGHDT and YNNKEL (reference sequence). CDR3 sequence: CASRHRGGESGVAGNEQFF. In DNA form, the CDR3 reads TGTGCCAGCAGACACCGTGGGGGGGAGTCTGGGGTAGCGGGCAATGAGCAGTTCTTC.

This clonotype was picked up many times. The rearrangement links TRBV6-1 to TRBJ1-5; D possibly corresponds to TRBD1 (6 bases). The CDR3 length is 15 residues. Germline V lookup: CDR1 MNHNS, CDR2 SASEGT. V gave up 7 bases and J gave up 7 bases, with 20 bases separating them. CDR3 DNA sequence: TGTGCCAGCACCCTAGACAGGCCCTTAGGGCAGCCCCAGCATTTT. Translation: CASTLDRPLGQPQHF.

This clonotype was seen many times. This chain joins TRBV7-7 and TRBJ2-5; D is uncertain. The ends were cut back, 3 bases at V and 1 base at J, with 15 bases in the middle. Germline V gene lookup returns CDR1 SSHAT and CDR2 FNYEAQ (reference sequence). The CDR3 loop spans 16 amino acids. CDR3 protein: CASSLSSTATQETQYF. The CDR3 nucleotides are TGTGCCAGCAGCTTGAGTTCCACAGCCACCCAAGAGACCCAGTACTTC.